This is a list of T cell receptor beta chains from one sample in a study of T-cell reconstitution after alpha-beta-depleted transplantation in children. TCRdb analysed the PCR reads with MiXCR anew, one entry per CDR3 protein. The repertoire holds approximately 200,000 distinct CDR3 sequences, about 14% seen once, with about 13% in the top ten. Sequences were derived from PBMCs from the stem cell graft donor, sampled from the stem cell graft. These receptors all come from a human donor who donated a stem cell graft to a child with acute lymphoblastic leukemia. Both conserved end residues are part of each CDR3. The D gene is left open where the match is weak. Rows give clone size only sometimes, using once, few, many, or a class for an expanded clone.

cdr3_aa cdr3_nt v_call d_call clone_size j_call
CSVGLLLAYNEQFF TGCAGCGTTGGATTATTACTAGCCTACAATGAGCAGTTCTTC TRBV29-1 . . TRBJ2-1
CSANRQGINQPQHF TGCAGTGCAAATCGACAGGGAATCAATCAGCCCCAGCATTTT TRBV20-1 TRBD1 many TRBJ1-5
CASSSSPRDTEAFF TGTGCCAGCAGCTCCTCCCCCAGGGACACTGAAGCTTTCTTT TRBV11-2 . . TRBJ1-1
CASSFQRNEQFF TGTGCCAGCAGTTTTCAGAGGAATGAGCAGTTCTTC TRBV12-3/TRBV12-4 . many TRBJ2-1
CASSAEGGRAKDTQYF TGTGCCAGCAGCGCCGAAGGCGGGAGGGCCAAAGATACGCAGTATTTT TRBV7-9 TRBD2 many TRBJ2-3
CASSEAVSGADTQYF TGCGCCAGCAGTGAAGCCGTATCGGGCGCAGATACGCAGTATTTT TRBV10-1 . once TRBJ2-3
CALASATLQETQYF TGTGCGTTGGCTAGCGCGACCTTACAAGAGACCCAGTACTTC TRBV7-9 . many TRBJ2-5
CSARQGNNQPQHF TGCAGTGCTAGGCAGGGTAACAATCAGCCCCAGCATTTT TRBV20-1 . many TRBJ1-5
CASKPQAGFSDTQYF TGCGCCAGCAAACCCCAAGCGGGATTCTCAGATACGCAGTATTTT TRBV5-1 TRBD2 . TRBJ2-3
CAAGTSSTDTQYF TGTGCCGCCGGGACTAGCAGCACAGATACGCAGTATTTT TRBV3-1 TRBD2 many TRBJ2-3
CASSPDSGMGEQYF TGTGCCAGCAGCCCGGACAGCGGGATGGGCGAGCAGTACTTC TRBV7-9 . many TRBJ2-7
CASSLRDLYYGYTF TGTGCCAGCAGCTTGAGGGACTTATACTATGGCTACACCTTC TRBV7-2 . many TRBJ1-2
CASSYHRATTNEKLFF TGTGCCAGCAGTTACCATCGGGCGACAACTAATGAAAAACTGTTTTTT TRBV6-5 . many TRBJ1-4
CSARDRLAAPYEQYF TGCAGTGCTAGGGACCGACTAGCGGCCCCCTACGAGCAGTACTTC TRBV20-1 TRBD2 few TRBJ2-7
CATSREGNQPQHF TGTGCCACCAGCAGAGAAGGGAACCAGCCCCAGCATTTT TRBV15 . many TRBJ1-5
CASRRGLEAFF TGTGCCAGCAGACGAGGACTTGAAGCTTTCTTT TRBV27 . many TRBJ1-1
CASSLGGTSGRQFF TGCGCCAGCAGCTTGGGAGGGACTAGCGGGAGACAGTTCTTC TRBV5-1 TRBD2 . TRBJ2-1
CSARGRKSQEQYF TGCAGTGCTAGAGGCCGAAAATCACAGGAGCAGTACTTC TRBV20-1 . . TRBJ2-7
CASSPARPFGELFF TGTGCCAGCAGCCCCGCGAGGCCATTCGGGGAGCTGTTTTTT TRBV7-9 . many TRBJ2-2
CASSWILQGYGYTF TGTGCCAGCAGCTGGATATTACAGGGTTATGGCTACACCTTC TRBV7-9 . many TRBJ1-2
CASSLDQMRGYTF TGCGCCAGCAGCTTGGATCAGATGAGGGGCTACACCTTC TRBV5-1 . few TRBJ1-2
CAIMGLAVNEQFF TGTGCCATCATGGGGCTAGCGGTAAATGAGCAGTTCTTC TRBV10-3 TRBD2 . TRBJ2-1
CASSVAGSGNEQFF TGTGCCAGCAGCGTAGCGGGTAGCGGGAACGAGCAGTTCTTC TRBV9 TRBD2 many TRBJ2-1
CAISPGLRELFF TGTGCCATCAGCCCAGGGTTACGGGAGCTGTTTTTT TRBV10-3 . many TRBJ2-2
CASSLTTTGNEQFF TGCGCCAGCAGCTTAACTACGACTGGGAATGAGCAGTTCTTC TRBV5-1 . many TRBJ2-1
CSARMPGGATDTQYF TGCAGTGCTAGGATGCCGGGAGGGGCCACAGATACGCAGTATTTT TRBV20-1 TRBD2 many TRBJ2-3
CASSPEVPGYGDTF TGTGCCAGCAGCCCAGAAGTCCCAGGGTATGGCGACACCTTC TRBV7-9 . . TRBJ1-2
CSARAGGPATGELFF TGCAGTGCTAGAGCGGGGGGCCCCGCCACCGGGGAGCTGTTTTTT TRBV20-1 . many TRBJ2-2
CSAKRDRSSSGANGLTF TGCAGTGCGAAGAGGGACAGGTCAAGCTCTGGGGCCAACGGCCTGACTTTC TRBV20-1 TRBD1 . TRBJ2-6
CASSLGQGSTGELFF TGTGCCAGCAGTTTGGGACAGGGAAGCACCGGGGAGCTGTTTTTT TRBV12-3/TRBV12-4 TRBD1 many TRBJ2-2
CSAPPRGYRSEAFF TGCAGTGCCCCACCCAGGGGGTATAGGTCTGAAGCTTTCTTT TRBV20-1 TRBD1 many TRBJ1-1
CASSKRDTISEQYF TGTGCCAGCAGCAAGAGGGACACCATCTCCGAGCAGTACTTC TRBV11-1 . . TRBJ2-7
CASSYNAGATKNIQYF TGCGCCAGCAGCTATAACGCCGGGGCAACCAAAAACATTCAGTACTTC TRBV5-1 . many TRBJ2-4
CSVESVGNNEKLFF TGCAGCGTTGAATCGGTTGGGAATAATGAAAAACTGTTTTTT TRBV29-1 . many TRBJ1-4
CAGTLGQGGNQPQHF TGTGCCGGCACCTTGGGCCAGGGTGGCAATCAGCCCCAGCATTTT TRBV12-3/TRBV12-4 . . TRBJ1-5
CASSLFGTGGQETQYF TGTGCCAGCAGTTTATTTGGGACAGGGGGTCAAGAGACCCAGTACTTC TRBV28 TRBD1 many TRBJ2-5
CSARPGLGYEQYF TGCAGTGCTAGGCCGGGACTAGGCTACGAGCAGTACTTC TRBV20-1 TRBD2 . TRBJ2-7
CASSLGISTGELFF TGTGCCAGCAGCTTGGGAATTTCCACCGGGGAGCTGTTTTTT TRBV5-6 . . TRBJ2-2
CASSLEPSTGELFF TGCGCCAGCAGCTTGGAGCCTTCCACCGGGGAGCTGTTTTTT TRBV5-1 . few TRBJ2-2
CASSHAFGTSGSKEQFF TGCGCCAGCAGCCACGCTTTTGGGACTAGCGGGAGTAAGGAGCAGTTCTTC TRBV4-1 TRBD2 many TRBJ2-1
CASSAGLAASYEQYF TGCGCCAGCAGCGCCGGACTAGCGGCTTCCTACGAGCAGTACTTC TRBV5-1 TRBD2 . TRBJ2-7
CASSSAGIAKNIQYF TGCGCCAGCAGCTCCGCAGGGATAGCCAAAAACATTCAGTACTTC TRBV5-1 . many TRBJ2-4
CASSLVSRVGQPQHF TGTGCCAGCAGCTTAGTAAGCAGGGTGGGCCAGCCCCAGCATTTT TRBV7-9 . . TRBJ1-5
CATVGGSRNQPQHF TGTGCCACCGTAGGAGGGTCCCGAAATCAGCCCCAGCATTTT TRBV28 . many TRBJ1-5
CASSLSRGTGELFF TGCGCCAGCAGCTTGAGCAGGGGCACCGGGGAGCTGTTTTTT TRBV5-1 . few TRBJ2-2